The T cell receptor beta chain under discussion was sequenced for a study of blood T cell repertoires in COVID-19 (dated by TCRdb to the early 2020s). Context from the whole study: Collaborator samples came from the United States, Italy and Spain and covered acute and convalescent phases of COVID-19. Where HLA class I and class II types were available, the types were taken from metadata supplied by the sample provider, not from assay-based typing. The prospective study material was composed of cDNA or gDNA derived from T cells, B-cell-depleted T cells, or PBMCs. The dataset comprised deeply sampled blood TCRbeta repertoires from subjects exposed to, actively infected with, or recovered from COVID-19. Nearly every sample came with metadata listing a de-identified subject ID, COVID-19 status, age in years and sex. The samples were drawn from two sources: the first 160 participants of the ongoing ImmuneRACE study, and 1,200 or so subjects contributed by 6 global collaborators. The repertoires were released in a freely available public database meant as a resource for research on the immune response to SARS-CoV-2. Study-wide conclusions, independent of this receptor: The quantity of clinical and demographic metadata differed by source and by participant and was supplied without curation.

As regards this clone: This clone's antigen is unknown. Base qualities are not provided; no much larger clone lies one nucleotide away.

TCRbeta CDR3 regions were amplified from genomic DNA using the immunoSEQ Assay, a bias-controlled multiplex PCR. Per the authors' processing: Nucleated cell counts per sample were estimated from amplification of reference gene primers within the assay. To quantify the absolute abundance of each unique TCRbeta CDR3 rearrangement, sequence reads were collapsed and filtered. For each sample, productive Simpson clonality was calculated by taking the square root of Simpson's diversity index across productive rearrangements. TCRdb mirrors the immuneACCESS table, restricted to in-frame sequences. Some clones are absent from its copies; in checked studies, under half trace to an unresolved V gene, and the reason for the others is unknown. For V, J and clone size, that table is used; D and trimming come from the DNA. This sample has some 200,000 clones in its table, and less than 85% of those were observed once. The ten largest account for 5.5% to 7% of the sample.

Each collaborating institution followed its own protocols to collect whole blood in K2EDTA tubes. For TCRbeta analysis, collaborators shipped samples as frozen whole blood, isolated PBMCs, or DNA extracted from either of those sample types. The germline V gene yields SGHRS for CDR1 and YFSETQ for CDR2. The CDR3 sequence holds 16 residues, the cysteine and phenylalanine included. Only the CDR3 DNA is retained, 48 bases long and in frame from the first base. V and J are truncated by 0 bases and 6 bases respectively, leaving an intervening sequence of 16 bases. The chain is made from TRBV5-1 and TRBJ2-1; TRBD2 is a possible D gene, resting on 6 matching bases. This sequence originates from a woman between 65 and 79 years old with acute or convalescent COVID-19. Specimen: peripheral blood. The CDR3 reads as follows: CASSLAGGTLTNEQFF. In nucleotides, the sequence is TGCGCCAGCAGCTTGGCCGGGGGTACTTTAACCAATGAGCAGTTCTTC.